A single sample is the source of the 13 T cell receptor beta chains below, sequenced in a study of blood T cell repertoires in COVID-19. Sequenced by immunoSEQ multiplex PCR; TCRdb stores in-frame clones only, minus some. The sample consists of 25,000 to 30,000 clones, approximately 87% of them appearing once. The sequencing sample was made of peripheral blood. These TCRs come from a human donor in a cohort sampled during active COVID-19.

This chain uses TRBV14 with TRBJ2-1; 10 nucleotides agree with TRBD2. Germline V CDR1 and CDR2: SGHDN, FVKESK. This CDR3 has 15 amino acids. Trimming took 4 bases from V and 4 from J; bases not matched to a gene: 4. In DNA form, the CDR3 reads TGTGCCAGCAGCCCGGGACTAGCGATATACAATGAGCAGTTCTTC. Protein product: CASSPGLAIYNEQFF.

The chain carries TRBV18 and TRBJ1-2; TRBD1 matches 9 bases. Germline values: CDR1 KGHSH, CDR2 LQKENI. This CDR3 is built from 14 residues. The junction had 1 base not matched to a gene; V was cut back by 3 bases and J by 2 bases. The CDR3 sequence is CASSPGQGNYGYTF. Written as DNA, the CDR3 is TGTGCCAGCTCACCCGGACAGGGGAACTATGGCTACACCTTC.

The rearrangement links TRBV20-1 to TRBJ2-7; 7 bases align to TRBD2. The CDR3 length is 12 residues. J was trimmed by 5 bases and V by 3 bases; bases with no gene match: 4. Germline loops: CDR1 DFQATT, CDR2 SNEGSKA (reference sequence). The CDR3 DNA reads TGCAGTGCTAGTGGGGCGGGAGACGAGCAGTACTTC. Translated, it gives CSASGAGDEQYF.

This rearrangement joins TRBV3-1 (or the pseudogene TRBV3-2) to TRBJ2-1; 9 nucleotides match TRBD2. Trimming cost V 4 bases and J 5 bases; bases outside gene matches: 3. The CDR3 is 14 amino acids. The germline gives CDR1 LGHDT, CDR2 YNNKEL (reference sequence). The CDR3, as DNA: TGTGCCAGCAGCCTGGCGGGAGGGAACAATGAGCAGTTCTTC. Translation gives CASSLAGGNNEQFF.

The V call is TRBV18, the J call TRBJ1-6, with a possible D match to TRBD1 (6 bases). The CDR3 consists of 14 residues. Germline-derived CDR1 and CDR2 are KGHSH and LQKENI. The V gene lost 3 bases and the J gene lost 11 bases, with 14 bases spanning the gap. CDR3 sequence (DNA): TGTGCCAGCTCACCTCAGGGGTGGGAAACACCCCTCCACTTT. Its translation is CASSPQGWETPLHF.

The chain combines TRBV15 with TRBJ1-4; D call uncertain. The CDR3 loop spans 12 amino acids. V shed 1 base and J shed 7 bases, with 4 bases lying between them. Germline loops: CDR1 LNHNV, CDR2 YYDKDF (reference sequence). CDR3 DNA: TGTGCCACCAGCAGAGCAGGTGAAAAACTGTTTTTT. Its translation: CATSRAGEKLFF.

This clone appeared once. The chain recombines TRBV19 with TRBJ1-2; 11 bases fit TRBD1. Germline values: CDR1 LNHDA, CDR2 SQIVND (reference sequence). Germline trimming cut 6 bases from V and 5 bases from J; bases unmatched to any gene: 5. This CDR3 comprises 14 residues. The CDR3 is CASSQGQGVYGYTF. The CDR3 region has the DNA TGTGCCAGTAGCCAGGGACAGGGGGTGTATGGCTACACCTTC.

The V and J genes are TRBV28 and TRBJ1-5, with 9 bases aligning to TRBD1. This CDR3 spans 15 amino acids. Trimming cost V 5 bases and J 1 base; bases outside gene matches: 3. Per germline, CDR1 MDHEN and CDR2 SYDVKM. The CDR3 coding sequence is TGTGCCAGCAGTCTACAGGGGGCCAGCAATCAGCCCCAGCATTTT. Translated, it gives CASSLQGASNQPQHF.

This chain uses TRBV7-2 with TRBJ2-1; 10 nucleotides agree with TRBD2. J gave up 6 bases and V 5 bases, and 13 bases lay outside the gene matches. Germline-derived CDR1 and CDR2 are SGHTA and FQGNSA. The CDR3 spans 17 residues. CDR3 nucleotide sequence: TGTGCCAGCAGCCTCCGGACTAGCGGAGCCGTGGGCAATGAGCAGTTCTTC. Translation gives CASSLRTSGAVGNEQFF.

The V gene is TRBV6-4, the J gene TRBJ1-6; the match to TRBD1 covers 10 bases. The germline gives CDR1 MRHNA, CDR2 SNTAGT. The CDR3 is 15 amino acids. V was clipped by 0 bases and J by 7 bases; unmatched bases: 0. CDR3 sequence (DNA): TGTGCCAGCAGTGACTCGGGACAGGGGAATTCACCCCTCCACTTT. It encodes CASSDSGQGNSPLHF.

This clone has a handful of counts. The chain carries TRBV2 and TRBJ2-1; 7 bases match TRBD1. The CDR3 is 13 residues long. CDR1 and CDR2 from the germline V gene are SNHLY and FYNNEI. Trimming removed 3 bases from V and 7 bases from J; junction bases left unmatched: 3. The DNA for the CDR3 is TGTGCCAGCAGTGAGACAGGGCGGAATGAGCAGTTCTTC. This encodes CASSETGRNEQFF.

J is TRBJ2-1 and V is TRBV25-1, with D uncertain. Germline assignment: CDR1 MGHDK and CDR2 SYGVNS. The CDR3 runs to 11 residues. The germline V and J ends were trimmed by 4 bases and 9 bases, with 7 bases remaining between them. CDR3 in DNA: TGTGCCAGCAGTGGGGCCATTGAGCAGTTCTTC. Amino acid sequence: CASSGAIEQFF.

V usage is TRBV3-1 (or the pseudogene TRBV3-2) and J usage is TRBJ2-1; D perhaps matches TRBD2 (7 bases). V dropped 1 base and J dropped 8 bases, with 18 bases sitting between them. The V gene's germline CDR1 is LGHDT and CDR2 YNNKEL (reference sequence). This CDR3 is built from 16 residues. The CDR3 DNA reads as TGTGCCAGCAGCCAAGTAGGGGGGGCCATCGTCGATGAGCAGTTCTTC. This encodes CASSQVGGAIVDEQFF.